A selection of T cell receptor beta chains follows, all from one sample in a study of T cells in Graves' hyperthyroidism and ophthalmopathy. TCRdb reprocessed the multiplex PCR reads with MiXCR, giving one entry per CDR3 protein. The table lists hundreds of thousands of distinct CDR3 sequences, around 15% of them singletons, with roughly a tenth in the top ten. Input material: blood. The receptors were sampled from a woman aged 18 to 35 with Graves' hyperthyroidism. Each CDR3 is given without its conserved first and last residue. Each record gives: CDR3 protein, J gene, V gene, D gene. A D gene is named only where the DNA matches it firmly.

ASSLREY TRBJ2-5 TRBV4-1 NA
ASSPGGDPSPYEQY TRBJ2-7 TRBV7-9 NA
ASSPTGTGISYNEQF TRBJ2-1 TRBV6-1 TRBD1
ASSPRLLAGSEQF TRBJ2-1 TRBV4-1 NA
ASSPPGLANEQY TRBJ2-7 TRBV6-1 TRBD2
ASSEKYLNNEQF TRBJ2-1 TRBV7-2 NA
ASSSVRDRNIQY TRBJ2-4 TRBV11-3 TRBD1
ASSADRALNTEAF TRBJ1-1 TRBV6-1 TRBD1
SVGGHEQF TRBJ2-1 TRBV29-1 NA
ASSLGSVVAGDNSPLH TRBJ1-6 TRBV13 NA
ASSLNFNANTGELF TRBJ2-2 TRBV28 NA
ASSSAHSYNEQF TRBJ2-1 TRBV6-1 NA
ASSHTTLAEIGNEQF TRBJ2-1 TRBV6-2/TRBV6-3 TRBD2
ASSAGLSSTDTQY TRBJ2-3 TRBV9 NA
AGSDRSTDTQY TRBJ2-3 TRBV10-2 NA
ASSPRTGSLFRTDTQY TRBJ2-3 TRBV7-4 TRBD1
ASRESPGQGYRRTEAF TRBJ1-1 TRBV2 TRBD1
ASIRGLKNTEAF TRBJ1-1 TRBV12-3/TRBV12-4 TRBD1
ASSGLASPYEQY TRBJ2-7 TRBV12-3/TRBV12-4 NA
ASSLAVTPPTDTQY TRBJ2-3 TRBV13 NA
ASQQDRGTNEQF TRBJ2-1 TRBV7-9 TRBD1
ASSYPSTQY TRBJ2-3 TRBV6-1 NA
SARDRDRLTNYGYT TRBJ1-2 TRBV20-1 NA
ASSVSPTSPEQF TRBJ2-1 TRBV5-1 TRBD2
ASSPEGHTNEKLF TRBJ1-4 TRBV18 NA
SAQVAGVGNEQF TRBJ2-1 TRBV20-1 TRBD2
ASSRLAGIYEQY TRBJ2-7 TRBV14 TRBD2
ASSLQDSSEAF TRBJ1-1 TRBV7-9 NA
ASSVLKNIQY TRBJ2-4 TRBV2 NA
ASSGWDTEAF TRBJ1-1 TRBV3-1 NA
SALGTGDQQWTQY TRBJ2-5 TRBV29-1 TRBD1
ATTDTGAAGELF TRBJ2-2 TRBV24-1 TRBD1
ATSDRGNSPLH TRBJ1-6 TRBV15 TRBD1
ASSILPGRVDLGNQPQH TRBJ1-5 TRBV19 NA
SGGDRSEGGYT TRBJ1-2 TRBV29-1 TRBD1
ASSLIRKTTEAF TRBJ1-1 TRBV12-3/TRBV12-4 NA
ASSPSPGQGPYEQY TRBJ2-7 TRBV5-4 TRBD1
ASSPTGDREKLF TRBJ1-4 TRBV18 TRBD1
ASTSFDRRNYGYT TRBJ1-2 TRBV7-8 NA
SGIGAGGIYEQY TRBJ2-7 TRBV20-1 NA
ASSQEGSRQPQH TRBJ1-5 TRBV3-1 NA
ASILTGAVRPQH TRBJ1-5 TRBV2 TRBD1
ASRPGSRSGNTIY TRBJ1-3 TRBV12-3/TRBV12-4 NA
ASSLSPPSGFTGELF TRBJ2-2 TRBV7-9 NA
ASRRSYEQY TRBJ2-7 TRBV27 NA
ASSISQPRGEQY TRBJ2-7 TRBV19 NA
ASSFGGHEQY TRBJ2-7 TRBV5-5 NA
ATSDPRQGGYEQY TRBJ2-7 TRBV24-1 TRBD1
ASSLQGGDPEAF TRBJ1-1 TRBV7-9 TRBD1